The present TCR beta chain was sequenced within a study of early T cells in non-severe SARS-CoV-2 infection. Study context: The chains were unpaired, and the sequenced material was bulk RNA from unsorted whole blood.

The CDR3 is 13 residues long. Germline V gene sequence: CDR1 MNHEY, CDR2 SVGAGI. Trimming at V came to 6 bases and at J to 10 bases, leaving 9 bases not matched to a gene. Each cDNA molecule carried a unique molecular identifier. Each CDR3 protein gets one entry after TCRdb re-called the 5' RACE reads with MiXCR. This repertoire shows 80,000 or so distinct CDR3 sequences, 15% found once; its top ten account for 9% to 15%. Overall study findings and caveats: Matching against VDJdb likely underestimated virus-specific expansions, favoring anti-spike CD8.

Turning to this clonotype: What it binds is unknown. A single base separates this from a much larger clone, so it may be a read error.

The chain combines TRBV6-5 with TRBJ2-1; 7 bases align to TRBD1. This sequence originates from an adult who was a healthcare worker with PCR-confirmed SARS-CoV-2 infection or an uninfected control (not recorded which). The specimen was whole blood. For the CDR3, the DNA is TGTGCCAGCAGAACCCTTAACAGGGGAGAGCAGTTCTTC. This sequence encodes CASRTLNRGEQFF.